This is a list of T cell receptor beta chains from one sample in a study of T cell responses to AZD1222 COVID-19 vaccine. Profiled with immunoSEQ multiplex PCR; TCRdb holds only in-frame clones, not every one. This table holds 130,000 or so clones, roughly 84% found once. The input for sequencing was peripheral blood, taken on day 0 of AZD1222 vaccination. These receptors all come from an adult in good health. Each CDR3 is given with its conserved first and last residue. D genes are given only for firm matches. Only some rows state a clone size, as once, few, many or a class for expanded clones.

v_call	d_call	j_call	clone_size	cdr3_nt	cdr3_aa
TRBV19	-	TRBJ1-1	-	TGTGCCAGTTCGCGGAACTTTGGGACTGAAGCTTTCTTT	CASSRNFGTEAFF
TRBV19	TRBD2	TRBJ2-7	-	TGTGCCAGCTCGCCGGCTAGCGGGTACGAGCAGTACTTC	CASSPASGYEQYF
TRBV11-3	-	TRBJ1-1	-	TGTGCCAGCAGCTTTGGACGGGACACTGAAGCTTTCTTT	CASSFGRDTEAFF
TRBV7-9	-	TRBJ1-1	-	TGTGCCAGCAGCTTAGGAAGGGCACAGGGTTATGATGGAGGGACTGAAGCTTTCTTT	CASSLGRAQGYDGGTEAFF
TRBV6-2/TRBV6-3	-	TRBJ1-3	-	TGTGCCAGCAGTTATAACTATCAGGACAGCGGCTCTCGAAACACCATATATTTT	CASSYNYQDSGSRNTIYF
TRBV4-1	-	TRBJ2-1	-	TGCGCCAGCAGCCAACCGGGACTCACGTTTGAGCAGTTCTTC	CASSQPGLTFEQFF
TRBV3-1/TRBV3-2	-	TRBJ1-2	-	TGTGCCAGCAGCCAACTGAACTATGGCTACACCTTC	CASSQLNYGYTF
TRBV2	-	TRBJ1-5	-	TGTGCCAGCAGGGCTGAGCAGCCCCAGCATTTT	CASRAEQPQHF
TRBV12-3/TRBV12-4	-	TRBJ2-5	-	TGTGCCAGCATGGCCAGACAGACCGAACCCCAGTACTTC	CASMARQTEPQYF
TRBV11-2	-	TRBJ1-5	-	TGTGCCAGCAGCTTAGGTAATCCGTGGCGGAGCAATCAGCCCCAGCATTTT	CASSLGNPWRSNQPQHF
TRBV27	TRBD1	TRBJ1-2	-	TGTGCCAGCAGTTTAGAGGGGGCTGGCTATGGCTACACCTTC	CASSLEGAGYGYTF
TRBV6-1	TRBD2	TRBJ2-7	-	TGTGCCAGCAGTGAAACCCAGCGGGGGGGCCACGAGCAGTACTTC	CASSETQRGGHEQYF
TRBV5-1	-	TRBJ2-1	-	TGCGCCAGCAGCTTGTGGGGGCTAAATGAGCAGTTCTTC	CASSLWGLNEQFF
TRBV28	-	TRBJ2-7	-	TGTGCCAGCAGTTTAGCCTACGAGCAGTACTTC	CASSLAYEQYF
TRBV10-3	-	TRBJ1-5	-	TGTGCCATCAGTGAGTCTGAGGGGAGCAATCAGCCCCAGCATTTT	CAISESEGSNQPQHF
TRBV7-2	-	TRBJ1-5	-	TGTGCCAGCAGCCGATCGAGTAATCAGCCCCAGCATTTT	CASSRSSNQPQHF
TRBV9	-	TRBJ2-5	many	TGTGCCAGCAGCGCCGGGACTGCTTATCCTCAAGAGACCCAGTACTTC	CASSAGTAYPQETQYF
TRBV7-6	TRBD2	TRBJ2-2	-	TGTGCCAGCAGCTTACCTAGCGGGGGGGCATCCGGGGAGCTGTTTTTT	CASSLPSGGASGELFF
TRBV6-5	-	TRBJ2-1	-	TGTGCCAGCAGGGCCGCACTGGGGGTTTACAATGAGCAGTTCTTC	CASRAALGVYNEQFF
TRBV4-1	-	TRBJ2-7	few	TGCGCCAGCAGCCAAGTACCAGGCTACGAGCAGTACTTC	CASSQVPGYEQYF
TRBV9	TRBD1	TRBJ2-7	-	TGTGCCAGCAGCGTCTTCCGGGACAGGGGGCGAGATGAGCAGTACTTC	CASSVFRDRGRDEQYF
TRBV27	-	TRBJ1-1	-	TGTGCCAGCAGTTCCAGGGGAGAGGGGAACACTGAAGCTTTCTTT	CASSSRGEGNTEAFF
TRBV25-1	TRBD1	TRBJ1-5	-	TGTGCCAGCAGTGAATGGGGGACAGGAGGACACCAGCCCCAGCATTTT	CASSEWGTGGHQPQHF
TRBV5-5	-	TRBJ1-6	-	TGTGCCAGCAGCTTGGACAGTCCTAATTCACCCCTCCACTTT	CASSLDSPNSPLHF
TRBV10-3	TRBD1	TRBJ1-2	few	TGTGCCATCAGTGAGTCGAAAGGGCAGGGGGGCGGCTACACCTTC	CAISESKGQGGGYTF
TRBV7-6	-	TRBJ1-1	-	TGTGCCAGCAGCCCAACAGGGCGTCGGATGAACACTGAAGCTTTCTTT	CASSPTGRRMNTEAFF
TRBV12-2	-	TRBJ1-6	-	TGTGCAAGTCGCTTAGCTCTTCGGACGGGTCTAAAGAATTCACCCCTCCACTTT	CASRLALRTGLKNSPLHF
TRBV6-6	-	TRBJ2-1	-	TGTGCCAGCAGTTACTATGGGTCCAGCTACAATGAGCAGTTCTTC	CASSYYGSSYNEQFF
TRBV3-1/TRBV3-2	-	TRBJ2-7	-	TGTGCCAGCAGCCAAGGGGTCCCTTCCTACGAGCAGTACTTC	CASSQGVPSYEQYF
TRBV11-2	-	TRBJ1-6	-	TGTGCCAGCAGCTTATTCGGGGATGCCCCAAATTCACCCCTCCACTTT	CASSLFGDAPNSPLHF
TRBV5-1	TRBD1	TRBJ2-7	-	TGCGCCAGCAGCCACGACAGGGGACACGAGCAGTACTTC	CASSHDRGHEQYF
TRBV10-3	-	TRBJ2-7	few	TGTGCCATCAGTGACTACAGTCCCCCCTACGAGCAGTACTTC	CAISDYSPPYEQYF
TRBV14	-	TRBJ1-3	once	TGTGCCAGCAGCCAAGTCTGGGGCACCATATATTTT	CASSQVWGTIYF
TRBV3-1/TRBV3-2	TRBD1	TRBJ1-3	-	TGTGCCAGCAGCCCCCGGGACAGGGAAGGGAACACCATATATTTT	CASSPRDREGNTIYF
TRBV27	-	TRBJ1-6	few	TGTGCCAGCAGTTTAGGTACATCGGCTTCACCCCTCCACTTT	CASSLGTSASPLHF
TRBV5-1	TRBD1	TRBJ2-2	few	TGCGCCAGCAGAGGAGCCGGGACAGGGGACAACACCGGGGAGCTGTTTTTT	CASRGAGTGDNTGELFF
TRBV4-1	TRBD2	TRBJ2-7	-	TGCGCCAGCAGCAGTCGGATCGTCGTAGCGGGGGGTTCCTACGAGCAGTACTTC	CASSSRIVVAGGSYEQYF
TRBV2	TRBD1	TRBJ2-7	-	TGTGCCAGCAGCGTCGGACAGGGGACCTACGAGCAGTACTTC	CASSVGQGTYEQYF
TRBV4-2	-	TRBJ2-7	-	TGTGCCAGCAGCCAAGATGGGCTAGCCGGCGGCTCCTACGAGCAGTACTTC	CASSQDGLAGGSYEQYF
TRBV11-2	-	TRBJ1-3	-	TGTGCCAGCAGCAATCAATACAGCTCTGGAAACACCATATATTTT	CASSNQYSSGNTIYF
TRBV9	TRBD2	TRBJ2-2	-	TGTGCCAGCAGCCCGCGACTAGCGCGAAACACCGGGGAGCTGTTTTTT	CASSPRLARNTGELFF
TRBV18	TRBD2	TRBJ2-7	-	TGTGCCAGCTCGACGGGACTAGACTACGAGCAGTACTTC	CASSTGLDYEQYF
TRBV6-5	-	TRBJ1-2	-	TGTGCCAGCAGTTACTCGAGAGGGGTTGGGGGCTACACCTTC	CASSYSRGVGGYTF